Detailed here is one T cell receptor (beta chain). The V segment lost 1 base and the J segment 3 bases; nucleotides outside the gene matches: 9. CDR1 SGHNT and CDR2 YENEEA come from the germline V gene. CDR3 length equals 17 residues. The data originate from a study of cytomegalovirus exposure and HLA in healthy donors. Looking at the study overall: Out of 398 genotyped donors, less than 85% belonged to the Caucasian-associated ancestry cluster.

PCR employed 60 Vbeta and 13 Jbeta primers. Per the original methods: It was a later analysis that counted tens of millions of unique TCR beta chains, of which about 10 million were shared. The method was immunoSEQ multiplex PCR; TCRdb's version includes in-frame clones alone and lacks a portion of them. The V and J calls and clone size come from that table; D and trimming were worked out from the DNA. The repertoire holds roughly 190,000 clones, 77% seen once, with 2% to 2.5% in the top ten. The sequence derives from a young woman in good health and CMV-seropositive. Sequencing input: PBMCs. V gene TRBV11-3 combines with J gene TRBJ2-7; TRBD1 matches 10 bases. The CDR3 spells CASSLAKGQGIIYEQYF. CDR3 DNA sequence: TGTGCCAGCAGCTTAGCTAAGGGACAGGGGATAATCTACGAGCAGTACTTC.